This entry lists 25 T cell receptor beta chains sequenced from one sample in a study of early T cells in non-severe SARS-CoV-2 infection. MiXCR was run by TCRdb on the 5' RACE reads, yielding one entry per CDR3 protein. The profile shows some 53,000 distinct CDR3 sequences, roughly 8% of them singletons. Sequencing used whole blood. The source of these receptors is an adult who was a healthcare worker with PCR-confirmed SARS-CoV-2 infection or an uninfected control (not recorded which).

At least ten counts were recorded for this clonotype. CDR3 amino acids: CASSQVGSSRGELFF. As DNA, the CDR3 is TGTGCCAGCAGCCAAGTTGGGTCCTCTCGCGGGGAGCTGTTTTTT. The J gene is TRBJ2-2, the V gene TRBV14; D is unclear. The V end lost 1 base, the J end lost 7 bases, and 13 bases lay between the germline ends. CDR3 size: 15 residues. Per the germline V gene, CDR1 is SGHDN and CDR2 is FVKESK.

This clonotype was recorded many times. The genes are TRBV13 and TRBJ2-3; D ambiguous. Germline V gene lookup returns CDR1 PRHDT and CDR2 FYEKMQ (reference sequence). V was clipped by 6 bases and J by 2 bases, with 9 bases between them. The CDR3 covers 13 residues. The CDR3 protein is CASRLTPTDTQYF. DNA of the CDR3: TGTGCCAGCAGACTTACGCCCACAGATACGCAGTATTTT. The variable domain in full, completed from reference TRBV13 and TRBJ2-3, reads AAGVIQSPRHLIKEKRETATLKCYPIPRHDTVYWYQQGPGQDPQFLISFYEKMQSDKGSIPDRFSAQQFSDYHSELNMSSLELGDSALYFCASRLTPTDTQYFGPGTRLTVL.

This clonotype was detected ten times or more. DNA of the CDR3: TGCGCCAGCCTTGCAGGGGCTGAAGCTTTCTTT. Translated, it gives CASLAGAEAFF. The chain carries TRBV10-2 and TRBJ1-1; maybe TRBD1 (6 bases). This CDR3 has 11 residues. The V end lost 8 bases, the J end lost 6 bases, and 10 bases lay between the germline ends. Germline V gene data show CDR1 as WSHSY and CDR2 as SAAADI.

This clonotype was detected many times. The CDR3 DNA sequence: TGTGCCAGCAGCCAACTCGACACCCAGTACTTC. It specifies CASSQLDTQYF. This chain links TRBV14 with TRBJ2-5; D gene uncertain. From germline, CDR1 is SGHDN and CDR2 FVKESK. CDR3 length equals 11 residues. V was shortened by 2 bases and J by 8 bases, with 6 bases between the two germline ends.

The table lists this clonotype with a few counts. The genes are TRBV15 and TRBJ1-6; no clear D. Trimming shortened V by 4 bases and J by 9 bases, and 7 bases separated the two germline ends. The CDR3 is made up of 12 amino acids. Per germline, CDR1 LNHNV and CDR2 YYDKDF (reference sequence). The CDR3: CATSTPTSPLHF. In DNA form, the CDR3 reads TGTGCCACCAGCACCCCAACTTCACCCCTCCACTTT.

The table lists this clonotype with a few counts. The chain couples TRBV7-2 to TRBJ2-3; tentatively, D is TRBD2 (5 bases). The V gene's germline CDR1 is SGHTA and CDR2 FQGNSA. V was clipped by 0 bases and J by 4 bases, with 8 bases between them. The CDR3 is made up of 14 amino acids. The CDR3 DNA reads TGTGCCAGCAGCTTAGCCCGGGGATCAGATACGCAGTATTTT. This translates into CASSLARGSDTQYF.

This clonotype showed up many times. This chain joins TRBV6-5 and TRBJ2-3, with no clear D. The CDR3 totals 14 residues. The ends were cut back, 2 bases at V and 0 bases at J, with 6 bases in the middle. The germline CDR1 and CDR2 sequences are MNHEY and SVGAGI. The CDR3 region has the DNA TGTGCCAGCAGTTACCGACGCAGCACAGATACGCAGTATTTT. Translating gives CASSYRRSTDTQYF.

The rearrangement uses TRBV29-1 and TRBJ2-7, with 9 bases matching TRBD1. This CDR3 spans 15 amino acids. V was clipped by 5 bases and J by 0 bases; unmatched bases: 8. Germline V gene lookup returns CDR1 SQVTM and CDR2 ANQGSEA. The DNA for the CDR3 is TGCAGCGTTTATCTAACAGGGGGCAGCTCCTACGAGCAGTACTTC. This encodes CSVYLTGGSSYEQYF.

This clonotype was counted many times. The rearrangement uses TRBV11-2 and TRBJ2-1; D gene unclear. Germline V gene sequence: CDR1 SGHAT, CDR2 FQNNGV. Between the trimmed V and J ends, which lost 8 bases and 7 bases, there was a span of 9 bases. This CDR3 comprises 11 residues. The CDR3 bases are TGTGCCAGCTATGTCGGGAATGAGCAGTTCTTC. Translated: CASYVGNEQFF.

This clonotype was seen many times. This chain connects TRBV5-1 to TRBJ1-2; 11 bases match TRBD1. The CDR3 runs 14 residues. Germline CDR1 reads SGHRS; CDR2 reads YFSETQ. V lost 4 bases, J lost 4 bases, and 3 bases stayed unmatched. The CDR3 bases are TGCGCCAGCAGCAGCGGACAGGGGGCCTATGGCTACACCTTC. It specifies CASSSGQGAYGYTF. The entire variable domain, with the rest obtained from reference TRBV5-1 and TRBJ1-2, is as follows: KAGVTQTPRYLIKTRGQQVTLSCSPISGHRSVSWYQQTPGQGLQFLFEYFSETQRNKGNFPGRFSGRQFSNSRSEMNVSTLELGDSALYLCASSSGQGAYGYTFGSGTRLTVV.

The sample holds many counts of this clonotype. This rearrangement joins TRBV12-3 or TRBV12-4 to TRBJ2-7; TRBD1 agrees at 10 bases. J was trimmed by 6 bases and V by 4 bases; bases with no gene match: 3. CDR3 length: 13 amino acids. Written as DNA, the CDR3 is TGTGCCAGCAGTTACGGGACAGGGGCCGAGCAGTACTTC. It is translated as CASSYGTGAEQYF.

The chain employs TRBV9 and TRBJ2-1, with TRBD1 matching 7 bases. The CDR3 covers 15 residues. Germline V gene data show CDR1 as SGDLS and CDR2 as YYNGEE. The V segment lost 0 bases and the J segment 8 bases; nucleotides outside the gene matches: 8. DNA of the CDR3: TGTGCCAGCAGCGTAGGGAGACAGGGTCCCCATGAGCAGTTCTTC. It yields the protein CASSVGRQGPHEQFF.

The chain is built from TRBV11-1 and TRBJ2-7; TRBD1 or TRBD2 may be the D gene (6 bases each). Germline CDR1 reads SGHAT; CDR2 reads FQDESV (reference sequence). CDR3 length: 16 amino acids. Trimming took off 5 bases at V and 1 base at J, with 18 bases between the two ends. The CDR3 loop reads CASSPWGADDSYEQYF. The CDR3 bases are TGTGCCAGCAGCCCCTGGGGGGCGGATGATTCCTACGAGCAGTACTTC.

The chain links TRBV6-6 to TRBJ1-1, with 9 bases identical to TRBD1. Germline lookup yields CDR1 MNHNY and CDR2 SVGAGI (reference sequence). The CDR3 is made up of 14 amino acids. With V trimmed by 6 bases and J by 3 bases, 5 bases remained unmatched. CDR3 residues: CASSDGTGYTEAFF. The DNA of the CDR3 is TGTGCCAGCAGCGACGGGACAGGGTACACTGAAGCTTTCTTT.

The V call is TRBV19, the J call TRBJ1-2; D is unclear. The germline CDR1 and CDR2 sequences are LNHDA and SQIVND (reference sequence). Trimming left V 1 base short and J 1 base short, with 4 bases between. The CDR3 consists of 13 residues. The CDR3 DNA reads TGTGCCAGTAGTATAGGGGGTAACTATGGCTACACCTTC. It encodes CASSIGGNYGYTF.

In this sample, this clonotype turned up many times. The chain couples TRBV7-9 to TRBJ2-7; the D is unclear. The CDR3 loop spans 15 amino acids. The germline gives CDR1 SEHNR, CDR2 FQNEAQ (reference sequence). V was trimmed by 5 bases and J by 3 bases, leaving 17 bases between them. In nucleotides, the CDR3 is TGTGCCAGCAGCCCAGCTTTTCAAACCCACTACGAGCAGTACTTC. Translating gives CASSPAFQTHYEQYF.

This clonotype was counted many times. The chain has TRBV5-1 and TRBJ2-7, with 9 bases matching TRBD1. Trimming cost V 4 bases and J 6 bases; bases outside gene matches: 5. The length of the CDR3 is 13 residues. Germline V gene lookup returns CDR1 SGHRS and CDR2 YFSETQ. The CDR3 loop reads CASSQPTGGEQYF. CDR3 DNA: TGCGCCAGCAGCCAGCCGACAGGGGGCGAGCAGTACTTC. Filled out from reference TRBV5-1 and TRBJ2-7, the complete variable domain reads KAGVTQTPRYLIKTRGQQVTLSCSPISGHRSVSWYQQTPGQGLQFLFEYFSETQRNKGNFPGRFSGRQFSNSRSEMNVSTLELGDSALYLCASSQPTGGEQYFGPGTRLTVT.

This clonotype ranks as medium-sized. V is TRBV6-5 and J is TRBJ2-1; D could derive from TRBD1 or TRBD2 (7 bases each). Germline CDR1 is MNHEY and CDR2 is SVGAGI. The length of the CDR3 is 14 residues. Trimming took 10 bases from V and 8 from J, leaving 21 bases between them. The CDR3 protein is CANLFRGRADEQFF. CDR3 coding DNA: TGTGCCAACCTTTTCAGGGGGAGGGCGGATGAGCAGTTCTTC.

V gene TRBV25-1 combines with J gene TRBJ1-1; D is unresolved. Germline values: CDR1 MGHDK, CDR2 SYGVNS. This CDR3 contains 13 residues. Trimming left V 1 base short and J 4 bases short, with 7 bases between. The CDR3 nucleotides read TGTGCCAGCAGTGAATTCGACCGCACTGAAGCTTTCTTT. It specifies CASSEFDRTEAFF.

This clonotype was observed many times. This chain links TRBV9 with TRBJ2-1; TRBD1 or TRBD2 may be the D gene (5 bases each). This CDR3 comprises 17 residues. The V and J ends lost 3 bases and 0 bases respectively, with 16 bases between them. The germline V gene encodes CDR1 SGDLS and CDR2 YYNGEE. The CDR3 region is CASSARGVPSSYNEQFF. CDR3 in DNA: TGTGCCAGCAGCGCGAGGGGAGTCCCCAGCTCCTACAATGAGCAGTTCTTC.

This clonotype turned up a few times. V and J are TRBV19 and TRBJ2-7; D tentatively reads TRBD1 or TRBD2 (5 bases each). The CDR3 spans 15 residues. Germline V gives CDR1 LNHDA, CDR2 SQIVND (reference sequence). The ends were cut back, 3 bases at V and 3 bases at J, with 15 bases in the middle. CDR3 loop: CASSILSRGVYEQYF. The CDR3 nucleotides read TGTGCCAGTAGTATTCTTAGTCGGGGCGTCTACGAGCAGTACTTC.

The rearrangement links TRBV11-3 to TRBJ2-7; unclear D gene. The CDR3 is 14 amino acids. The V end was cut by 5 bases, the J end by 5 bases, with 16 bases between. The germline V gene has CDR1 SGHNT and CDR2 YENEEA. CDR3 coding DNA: TGTGCCAGCAGCGTCACCCGGGCCATTCACGAGCAGTACTTC. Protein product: CASSVTRAIHEQYF.

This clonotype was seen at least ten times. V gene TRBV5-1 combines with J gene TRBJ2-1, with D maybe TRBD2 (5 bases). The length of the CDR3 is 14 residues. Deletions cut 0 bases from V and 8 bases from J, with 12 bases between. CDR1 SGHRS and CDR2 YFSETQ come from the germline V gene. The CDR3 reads CASSLELDGDEQFF. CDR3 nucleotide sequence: TGCGCCAGCAGCTTGGAACTAGATGGCGATGAGCAGTTCTTC.

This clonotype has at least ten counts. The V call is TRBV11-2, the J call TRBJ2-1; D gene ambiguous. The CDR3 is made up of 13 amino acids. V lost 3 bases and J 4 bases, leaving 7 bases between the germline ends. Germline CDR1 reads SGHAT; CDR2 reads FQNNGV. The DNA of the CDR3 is TGTGCCAGCAGCTTCCAGGTTTACAATGAGCAGTTCTTC. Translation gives CASSFQVYNEQFF.

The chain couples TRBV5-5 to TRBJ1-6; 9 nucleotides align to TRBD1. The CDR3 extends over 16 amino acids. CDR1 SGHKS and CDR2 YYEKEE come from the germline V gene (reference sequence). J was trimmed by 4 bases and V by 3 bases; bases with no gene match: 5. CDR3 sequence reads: CASSWADRGYNSPLHF. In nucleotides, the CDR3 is TGTGCCAGCAGCTGGGCGGACAGGGGATATAATTCACCCCTCCACTTT.